These 18 T cell receptor beta chains were sequenced from one sample in a study of blood T cells in healthy people across ages. Together with a sample-barcoded 5' primer, a J-beta primer mix was included in a second PCR lasting about 7 to 11 cycles. From the 5' RACE reads, TCRdb called clonotypes with MiXCR, one entry per CDR3 protein. The data hold approximately 800,000 distinct CDR3 sequences, with approximately 25% observed a single time. These sequences were also reported in another study, on T cells of mothers and their children.

Sequenced material: blood. Receptors were obtained from a boy aged 10-17 years in good health.

CDR3 nucleotides: TGCAGCGTTGAAGGCGGTTCGGCAGGGGGGTATGGCTACACCTTC. Translated: CSVEGGSAGGYGYTF. The rearrangement joins TRBV29-1 to TRBJ1-2, with TRBD1 identical over 7 bases. CDR1 SQVTM and CDR2 ANQGSEA come from the germline V gene. CDR3 length: 15 residues. With 1 base clipped from V and 5 bases from J, the junction kept 10 bases outside the gene matches.

The sample holds a few counts of this clonotype. The V gene is TRBV20-1, the J gene TRBJ2-5, with a tentative D call TRBD1 (5 bases). The tail of the sequence fits TRBJ2-7 better, so the J call may be wrong. The CDR3 totals 15 residues. The germline gives CDR1 DFQATT, CDR2 SNEGSKA (reference sequence). Written as DNA, the CDR3 is TGCAGTGCTAGGGACATAACCGGGCCCACCTACGAGCAGTACTTC. Residues: CSARDITGPTYEQYF.

The chain joins TRBV28 to TRBJ2-3; TRBD2 agrees at 11 bases. There are 17 residues in the CDR3. Losses at the gene ends were 4 bases for V and 4 bases for J; bases not matched to a gene: 10. Looked up from germline, CDR1 is MDHEN and CDR2 is SYDVKM. The CDR3 loop reads CASSSTGLAGVPDTQYF. In DNA, the CDR3 is TGTGCCAGCAGTTCGACCGGACTAGCGGGTGTTCCAGATACGCAGTATTTT.

In this sample, this clonotype turned up a few times. The chain joins TRBV5-6 to TRBJ2-1; weak D call: TRBD1 (5 bases). Germline CDR1 reads SGHDT; CDR2 reads YYEEEE. The CDR3 sequence is 14 residues long. V was shortened by 0 bases and J by 3 bases, with 7 bases between the two germline ends. Here the CDR3 reads CASSLGTHYNEQFF. The CDR3 bases are TGTGCCAGCAGCTTGGGGACACACTACAATGAGCAGTTCTTC.

V usage is TRBV20-1 and J usage is TRBJ2-3; the match to TRBD2 covers 13 bases. The CDR3 runs to 17 residues. Germline V gene sequence: CDR1 DFQATT, CDR2 SNEGSKA (reference sequence). Germline trimming cut 5 bases from V and 4 bases from J; bases unmatched to any gene: 12. For the CDR3, the DNA is TGCAGTGCTTCTCACCCAACTAGCGGGAGGGACGCAGATACGCAGTATTTT. The encoded protein is CSASHPTSGRDADTQYF.

Concerning this clonotype: At one end the junction does not follow the germline gene, possibly because of a read error. The chain recombines TRBV29-1 with TRBJ2-5; TRBD1 aligns across 9 bases. The last part of the DNA fits TRBJ2-7 better; the J call may be wrong. CDR1 and CDR2 (germline): SQVTM, ANQGSEA. The CDR3 extends over 17 amino acids. The CDR3 DNA sequence: TGCAGCGTCGAAGAGCAACAGGGGGCCTTACATCCCTACGAGCAGTACTTC. Its protein is CSVEEQQGALHPYEQYF.

With respect to this clonotype: The junction departs from the called germline gene at one end, perhaps through a read error. CDR3 region: CVSSLLGTGSEQYF. CDR3 nucleotide sequence: TGTGTCAGCAGCCTTTTGGGTACAGGGTCCGAGCAGTACTTC. The rearrangement links TRBV12-3 or TRBV12-4 to TRBJ2-7; D is possibly TRBD1 (6 bases). The CDR3 covers 14 residues.

This clonotype was recorded a few times. This sequence joins TRBV25-1 and TRBJ1-1, with D possibly matching TRBD1 (5 bases). This CDR3 spans 14 amino acids. Germline CDR1 MGHDK, CDR2 SYGVNS. Trimming left V 3 bases short and J 5 bases short, with 13 bases between. CDR3 coding DNA: TGTGCCAGCAGTGAGGGGGACGGGGTGACTGAAGCTTTCTTT. Amino acid sequence: CASSEGDGVTEAFF.

This rearrangement joins TRBV4-3 to TRBJ2-6; D possibly matches TRBD1 or TRBD2 (5 bases each). Germline CDR1 is LGHNA and CDR2 is YSLEER. V was clipped by 4 bases and J by 0 bases, with 10 bases between them. This CDR3 spans 16 amino acids. In DNA form, the CDR3 reads TGCGCCAGCAGCCGGGACCCCTACTCTGGGGCCAACGTCCTGACTTTC. It codes for CASSRDPYSGANVLTF.

This clonotype was observed a handful of times. The V call is TRBV20-1, the J call TRBJ2-5, with no clear D. Per the germline V gene, CDR1 is DFQATT and CDR2 is SNEGSKA (reference sequence). Trimming took 1 base from V and 4 from J, leaving 7 bases between them. The CDR3 has 12 residues. This chain's CDR3 is CSARVPGETQYF. In nucleotides, the CDR3 is TGCAGTGCTAGAGTGCCAGGAGAGACCCAGTACTTC.

This clonotype was recorded a few times. V usage is TRBV29-1 and J usage is TRBJ2-5; D assignment may be TRBD1 or TRBD2 (5 bases each). TRBJ2-1 explains the end of the DNA better; the J call may be wrong. Germline-derived CDR1 and CDR2 are SQVTM and ANQGSEA. This CDR3 has 14 amino acids. CDR3 sequence (DNA): TGCAGCGTTGAAGATCAACTAGGGGTGGGGGAGCAGTTCTTC. Protein sequence: CSVEDQLGVGEQFF.

The genes are TRBV29-1 and TRBJ1-2; the D gene is possibly TRBD1 (6 bases). V was trimmed by 5 bases and J by 4 bases, leaving 11 bases between them. Per the germline V gene, CDR1 is SQVTM and CDR2 is ANQGSEA. CDR3 length: 12 residues. The CDR3 sequence: CSVTTGAYGYTF. In nucleotides, the CDR3 is TGCAGCGTTACGACAGGCGCCTATGGCTACACCTTC.

In this sample, this clonotype turned up a few times. The rearrangement joins TRBV20-1 to TRBJ2-5; 9 bases match TRBD2. This CDR3 contains 14 residues. V lost 5 bases to trimming and J lost 2 bases; unmatched junction nucleotides: 6. CDR1 is DFQATT and CDR2 is SNEGSKA in the germline V gene (reference sequence). The CDR3 region is CSAHSGSGQETQYF. DNA of the CDR3: TGCAGTGCTCATAGCGGGAGTGGTCAAGAGACCCAGTACTTC.

The chain couples TRBV9 to TRBJ2-7; tentatively, D is TRBD2 (6 bases). This CDR3 region has 14 residues. The V end lost 2 bases, the J end lost 6 bases, and 15 bases lay between the germline ends. Per the germline V gene, CDR1 is SGDLS and CDR2 is YYNGEE. In DNA, the CDR3 is TGTGCCAGCAGCGTTAGCGGAACGGGCGGCGAGCAGTACTTC. Its translation is CASSVSGTGGEQYF.

This clonotype was counted between two and nine times. The chain combines TRBV20-1 with TRBJ2-1, with 10 bases lining up with TRBD1. This CDR3 is 15 amino acids long. With 0 bases clipped from V and 6 bases from J, the junction kept 5 bases outside the gene matches. Per the germline V gene, CDR1 is DFQATT and CDR2 is SNEGSKA (reference sequence). For the CDR3, the DNA is TGCAGTGCTAGAGACTCCGGGACAGGGGTCAATGAGCAGTTCTTC. Its protein product is CSARDSGTGVNEQFF.

In this sample, this clonotype turned up once. CDR3 region: CASTGKLAGYTGELFF. CDR3 bases: TGTGCCAGCACTGGGAAACTAGCGGGCTACACCGGGGAGCTGTTTTTT. This chain connects TRBV28 to TRBJ2-2; the match to TRBD2 covers 9 bases. Germline V gene lookup returns CDR1 MDHEN and CDR2 SYDVKM. The CDR3 totals 16 residues. Unmatched junction bases numbered 9, after V lost 7 bases and J lost 3 bases.

A few counts support this clonotype. The chain uses TRBV5-6 and TRBJ2-2, with D perhaps assigned TRBD1 or TRBD2 (5 bases each). CDR1 and CDR2 (germline): SGHDT, YYEEEE. The V and J ends lost 0 bases and 9 bases respectively, with 6 bases between them. CDR3 size: 12 residues. The DNA of the CDR3 is TGTGCCAGCAGCTTGGGGGACCGGGAGCTGTTTTTT. Amino acids: CASSLGDRELFF.

The chain recombines TRBV7-2 with TRBJ2-3; no firm D call. Trimming removed 1 base from V and 2 bases from J, with 7 bases in between. The CDR3 consists of 14 residues. Germline CDR1 SGHTA, CDR2 FQGNSA. The CDR3 protein is CASSLEVATDTQYF. In DNA, the CDR3 is TGTGCCAGCAGCTTAGAGGTAGCCACAGATACGCAGTATTTT.